This T cell receptor beta chain derives from a study of blood T cell repertoires in COVID-19. The germline V gene has CDR1 SEHNR and CDR2 FQNEAQ (reference sequence). J gave up 2 bases and V 5 bases, and 12 bases lay outside the gene matches. The CDR3 is 18 residues long. Enrollees, about 18 to 95 years old, lived in 24 US areas. Clinical history as reported by participants underpinned cohort assignment. Study processing details: Reference gene primer amplification gave estimated nucleated cell counts. TCRdb's table, derived via immunoSEQ multiplex PCR, lists solely in-frame clones and lacks some. The DNA was the basis for D and trimming; V, J and clone size are from that table. This sample has a few hundred thousand clones, with about 91% found just once. This clone was counted a single time.

This receptor was obtained from a woman aged 40-49 years who had recovered from COVID-19. The sequenced sample consisted of PBMCs or T cells enriched from blood (not recorded which). The chain recombines TRBV7-9 with TRBJ1-2, with 12 positions matching TRBD1. The CDR3 bases are TGTGCCAGCAGCACCCGGGGGACAGGGGGCGCCCCCAACTATGGCTACACCTTC. Amino acid sequence: CASSTRGTGGAPNYGYTF.